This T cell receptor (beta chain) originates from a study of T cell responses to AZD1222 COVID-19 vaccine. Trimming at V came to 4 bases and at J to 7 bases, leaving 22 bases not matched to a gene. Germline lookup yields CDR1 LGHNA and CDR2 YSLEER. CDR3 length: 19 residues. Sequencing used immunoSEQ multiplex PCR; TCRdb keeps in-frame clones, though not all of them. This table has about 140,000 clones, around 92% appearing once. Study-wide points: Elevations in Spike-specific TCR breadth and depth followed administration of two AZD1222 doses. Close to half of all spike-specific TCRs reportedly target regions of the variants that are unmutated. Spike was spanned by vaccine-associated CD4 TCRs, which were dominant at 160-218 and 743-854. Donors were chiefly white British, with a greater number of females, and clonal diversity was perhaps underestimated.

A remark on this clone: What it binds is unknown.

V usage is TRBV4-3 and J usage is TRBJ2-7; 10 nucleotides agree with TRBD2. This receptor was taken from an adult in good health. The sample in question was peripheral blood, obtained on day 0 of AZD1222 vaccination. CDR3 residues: CASSPEDAGTSGNWREQYF. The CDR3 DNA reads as TGCGCCAGCAGCCCGGAAGACGCGGGTACTAGCGGGAATTGGAGAGAGCAGTACTTC.